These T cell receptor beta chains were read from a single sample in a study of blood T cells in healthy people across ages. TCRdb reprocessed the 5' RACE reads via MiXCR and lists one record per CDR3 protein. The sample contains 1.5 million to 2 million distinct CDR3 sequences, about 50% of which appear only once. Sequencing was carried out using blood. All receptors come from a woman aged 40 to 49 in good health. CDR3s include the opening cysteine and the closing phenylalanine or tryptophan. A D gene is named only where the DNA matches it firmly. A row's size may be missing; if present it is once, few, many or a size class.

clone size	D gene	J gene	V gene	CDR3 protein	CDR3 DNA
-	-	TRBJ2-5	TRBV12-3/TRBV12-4	CASSQLGTPETQYF	TGTGCCAGCAGTCAACTCGGGACGCCAGAGACCCAGTACTTC
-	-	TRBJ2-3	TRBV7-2	CASSRGVVPDTQYF	TGTGCCAGCAGCCGGGGAGTGGTGCCAGATACGCAGTATTTT
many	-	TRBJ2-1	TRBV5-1	CASSLTGDSYNEQFF	TGCGCCAGCAGCTTGACCGGGGATTCCTACAATGAGCAGTTCTTC
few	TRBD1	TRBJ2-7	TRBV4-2	CASSQGGTGFNEQYF	TGTGCCAGCAGCCAAGGAGGGACAGGGTTCAACGAGCAGTACTTT
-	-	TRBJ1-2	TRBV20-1	CSVPRPRDSHDNYGYTF	TGCAGTGTCCCCAGGCCCCGCGATTCCCATGACAACTATGGCTACACCTTC
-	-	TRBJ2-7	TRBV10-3	CAISNREISYEQYF	TGTGCCATCAGTAATCGGGAAATTTCCTACGAGCAGTACTTC
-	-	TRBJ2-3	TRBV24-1	CATSETADTQYF	TGTGCCACCAGTGAAACTGCAGATACGCAGTATTTT
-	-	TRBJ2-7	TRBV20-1	CSASGLGESYEQYF	TGCAGTGCTAGTGGTCTAGGGGAATCCTACGAGCAGTACTTC
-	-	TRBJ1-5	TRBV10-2	CASTPGINQPQHF	TGCGCCAGCACTCCCGGGATCAATCAGCCCCAGCATTTT
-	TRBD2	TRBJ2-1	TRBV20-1	CSARTGGPADQFF	TGCAGTGCTAGGACGGGGGGGCCGGCCGATCAGTTCTTC
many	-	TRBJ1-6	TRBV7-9	CASSLGDSPLHF	TGCGCCAGCAGCCTTGGGGATTCACCCCTCCACTTT
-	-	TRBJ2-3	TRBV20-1	CSARDRRRSTDTQYF	TGCAGTGCTAGAGATCGGCGGCGAAGCACAGATACGCAGTATTTT
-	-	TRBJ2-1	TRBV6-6	CASSYSGSGEQFF	TGTGCCAGCAGTTACTCTGGGTCCGGTGAGCAGTTCTTC
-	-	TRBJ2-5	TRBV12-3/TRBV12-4	CASSSQLQDRRQTQYF	TGTGCCAGCAGCTCACAACTGCAGGACCGTCGGCAGACCCAGTACTTC
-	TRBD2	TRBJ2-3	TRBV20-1	CSAPTSVPDTQYF	TGCAGTGCTCCGACTAGCGTTCCAGATACGCAGTATTTT
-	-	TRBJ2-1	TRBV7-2	CASSYQLTAAGSYNEQFF	TGTGCCAGCAGCTACCAGCTCACGGCGGCGGGCTCCTACAATGAGCAGTTCTTC
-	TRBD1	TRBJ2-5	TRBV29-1	CSVLTGEEGQYF	TGCAGCGTCCTGACAGGGGAGGAGGGCCAGTACTTC
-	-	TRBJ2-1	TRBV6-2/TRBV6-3	CASSQLRGNEQFF	TGTGCCAGCAGCCAGTTGAGGGGGAATGAGCAGTTCTTC
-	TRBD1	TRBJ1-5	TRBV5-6	CASSIQGRRGNQPQHF	TGTGCCAGCAGCATACAGGGGCGTCGCGGTAATCAGCCCCAGCATTTT
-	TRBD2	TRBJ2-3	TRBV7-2	CASSPSRGESDTQYF	TGTGCCAGCAGCCCTAGCCGGGGGGAATCAGATACGCAGTATTTT
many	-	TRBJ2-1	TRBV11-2	CASSLETRGSSYNEQFF	TGTGCCAGCAGCTTAGAAACCCGAGGGAGCTCCTACAATGAGCAGTTCTTC
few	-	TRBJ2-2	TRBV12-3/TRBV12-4	CASTPGAGTTGELFF	TGTGCCAGCACCCCTGGGGCAGGGACGACCGGGGAGCTGTTTTTT
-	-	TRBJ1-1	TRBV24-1	CATSAQGSTEAFF	TGTGCCACCAGTGCACAGGGTAGCACTGAAGCTTTCTTT
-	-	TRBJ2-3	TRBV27	CASKPRALGDTQYF	TGTGCCAGCAAACCGAGGGCGTTGGGGGATACGCAGTATTTT
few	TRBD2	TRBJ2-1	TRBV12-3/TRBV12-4	CASSLASGGASDSNEQFF	TGTGCCAGCAGTCTGGCTAGCGGGGGGGCGTCGGATTCGAATGAGCAGTTCTTC
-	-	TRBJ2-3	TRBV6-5	CASSSGSPSTDTQYF	TGTGCCAGCAGCTCTGGGTCCCCCAGCACAGATACGCAGTATTTT
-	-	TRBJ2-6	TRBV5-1	CASSRQGDLLRANVLTF	TGCGCCAGCAGCCGGCAAGGGGATCTCTTAAGGGCCAACGTCCTGACTTTC
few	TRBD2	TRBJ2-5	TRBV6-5	CASSYGLAGRLEQETQYF	TGTGCCAGCAGTTACGGTTTAGCGGGGCGACTCGAACAAGAGACCCAGTACTTC
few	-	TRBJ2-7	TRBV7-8	CASSRFTGPLYEQYF	TGTGCCAGCAGTCGCTTCACTGGGCCCCTCTACGAGCAGTACTTC
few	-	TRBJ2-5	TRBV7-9	CASSLNSLGQETQYF	TGTGCCAGCAGCTTAAACTCCCTCGGTCAAGAGACCCAGTACTTC
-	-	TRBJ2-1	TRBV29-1	CSVERGGNEQFF	TGCAGCGTTGAACGTGGGGGGAATGAGCAGTTCTTC
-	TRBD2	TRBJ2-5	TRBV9	CASSVGLTSGGETQYF	TGTGCCAGCAGCGTCGGCCTGACTAGCGGGGGGGAGACCCAGTACTTC
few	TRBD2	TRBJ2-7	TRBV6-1	CASSEGGGYYEQYF	TGTGCCAGCAGTGAAGGGGGGGGATACTACGAGCAGTACTTC
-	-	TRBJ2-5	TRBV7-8	CASTVKETQYF	TGTGCCAGCACCGTCAAAGAGACCCAGTACTTC
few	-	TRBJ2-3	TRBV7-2	CASSLVRTRSTDTQYF	TGTGCCAGCAGCTTAGTTCGGACTCGTAGCACAGATACGCAGTATTTT
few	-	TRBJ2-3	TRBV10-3	CAIASGITDTQYF	TGTGCCATCGCTTCCGGTATCACAGATACGCAGTATTTT
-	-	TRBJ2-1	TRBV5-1	CASSAPRGYENEQFF	TGCGCCAGCAGCGCGCCAAGGGGGTATGAAAATGAGCAGTTCTTC
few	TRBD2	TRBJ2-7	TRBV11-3	CASSLGPGGAYNEQYF	TGTGCCAGCAGCTTAGGTCCGGGGGGGGCGTACAATGAGCAGTACTTC
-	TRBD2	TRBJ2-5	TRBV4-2	CASRSLAEQETQYF	TGTGCCAGCAGGTCACTAGCGGAGCAAGAGACCCAGTACTTC
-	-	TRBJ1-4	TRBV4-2	CASSQDARNEKLFF	TGTGCCAGCAGCCAAGATGCCAGGAATGAAAAACTGTTTTTT
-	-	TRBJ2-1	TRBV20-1	CSAELNGPQFF	TGCAGTGCTGAACTGAATGGGCCCCAGTTCTTC
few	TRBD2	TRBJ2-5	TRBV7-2	CASSPGLAFQETQYF	TGTGCCAGCAGCCCGGGACTAGCGTTTCAAGAGACCCAGTACTTC
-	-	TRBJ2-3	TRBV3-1	CASSQDGRVGDTQYF	TGTGCCAGCAGCCAAGATGGCAGGGTTGGAGATACGCAGTATTTT
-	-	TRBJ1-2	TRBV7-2	CASSLVGDHTF	TGTGCCAGCAGCTTAGTAGGCGATCACACCTTC
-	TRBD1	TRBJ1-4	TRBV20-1	CSAGQGAREKLFF	TGCAGTGCAGGACAGGGGGCGCGCGAAAAACTGTTTTTT
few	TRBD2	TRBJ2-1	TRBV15	CATSTWTSGGYNEQFF	TGTGCCACCAGCACTTGGACTAGCGGGGGGTACAATGAGCAGTTCTTC
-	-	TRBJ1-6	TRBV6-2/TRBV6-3	CASSYTWWNSPLHF	TGTGCCAGCAGTTACACCTGGTGGAATTCACCCCTCCACTTT
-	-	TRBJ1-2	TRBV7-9	CASSPNELVFYGYTF	TGTGCCAGCAGCCCTAACGAGCTAGTATTCTATGGCTACACCTTC